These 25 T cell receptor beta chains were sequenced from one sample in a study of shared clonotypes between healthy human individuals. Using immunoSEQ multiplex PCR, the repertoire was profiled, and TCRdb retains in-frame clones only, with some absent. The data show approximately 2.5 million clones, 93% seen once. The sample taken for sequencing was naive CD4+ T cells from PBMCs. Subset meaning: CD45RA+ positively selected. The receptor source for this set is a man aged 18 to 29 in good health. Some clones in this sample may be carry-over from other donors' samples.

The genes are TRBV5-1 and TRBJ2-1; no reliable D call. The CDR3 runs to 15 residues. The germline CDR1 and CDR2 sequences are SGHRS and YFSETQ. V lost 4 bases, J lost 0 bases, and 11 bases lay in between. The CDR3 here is CASSTALRSYNEQFF. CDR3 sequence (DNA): TGCGCCAGCAGCACTGCGTTACGCTCCTACAATGAGCAGTTCTTC.

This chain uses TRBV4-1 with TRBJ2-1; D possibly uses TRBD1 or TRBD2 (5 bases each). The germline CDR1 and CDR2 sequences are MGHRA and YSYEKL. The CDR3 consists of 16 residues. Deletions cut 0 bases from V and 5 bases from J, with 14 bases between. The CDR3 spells CASSQDYSRGHNEQFF. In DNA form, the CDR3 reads TGCGCCAGCAGCCAAGATTACTCGAGGGGCCACAATGAGCAGTTCTTC.

The CDR3 sequence is CASSTPHALGEAGELFF. The DNA for the CDR3 is TGTGCCAGTAGTACCCCTCACGCTTTGGGGGAGGCCGGGGAGCTGTTTTTT. The genes are TRBV19 and TRBJ2-2, with a tentative D call TRBD2 (6 bases). Germline lookup yields CDR1 LNHDA and CDR2 SQIVND (reference sequence). The length of the CDR3 is 17 residues. Trimming shortened V by 4 bases and J by 6 bases, and 21 bases separated the two germline ends.

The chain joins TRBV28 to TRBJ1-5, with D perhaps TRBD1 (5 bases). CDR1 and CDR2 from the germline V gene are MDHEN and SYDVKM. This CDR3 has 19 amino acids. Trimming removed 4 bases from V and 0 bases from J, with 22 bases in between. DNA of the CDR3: TGTGCCAGCAGTTCCCCCAGGGACCCACACCGCTATAGCAATCAGCCCCAGCATTTT. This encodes CASSSPRDPHRYSNQPQHF.

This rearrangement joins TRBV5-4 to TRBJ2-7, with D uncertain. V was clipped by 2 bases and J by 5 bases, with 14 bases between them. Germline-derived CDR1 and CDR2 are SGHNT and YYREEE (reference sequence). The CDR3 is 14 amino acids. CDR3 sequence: CASSFPGSANEQYF. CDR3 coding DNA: TGTGCCAGCAGCTTCCCCGGGTCCGCCAACGAGCAGTACTTC.

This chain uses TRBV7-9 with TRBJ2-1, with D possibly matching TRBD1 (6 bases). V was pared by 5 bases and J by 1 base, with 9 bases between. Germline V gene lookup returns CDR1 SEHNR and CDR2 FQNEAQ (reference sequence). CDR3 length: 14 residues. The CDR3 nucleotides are TGTGCCAGCAGCAACAGGGTTTCCTACAATGAGCAGTTCTTC. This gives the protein CASSNRVSYNEQFF. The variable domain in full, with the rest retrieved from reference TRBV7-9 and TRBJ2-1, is DTGVSQNPRHKITKRGQNVTFRCDPISEHNRLYWYRQTLGQGPEFLTYFQNEAQLEKSRLLSDRFSAERPKGSFSTLEIQRTEQGDSAMYLCASSNRVSYNEQFFGPGTRLTVL.

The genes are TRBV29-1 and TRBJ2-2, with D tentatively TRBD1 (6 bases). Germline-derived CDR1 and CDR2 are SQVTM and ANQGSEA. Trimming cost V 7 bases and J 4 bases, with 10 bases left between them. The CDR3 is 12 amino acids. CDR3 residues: CSASRGTGELFF. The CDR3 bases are TGCAGCGCTAGCAGGGGCACCGGGGAGCTGTTTTTT.

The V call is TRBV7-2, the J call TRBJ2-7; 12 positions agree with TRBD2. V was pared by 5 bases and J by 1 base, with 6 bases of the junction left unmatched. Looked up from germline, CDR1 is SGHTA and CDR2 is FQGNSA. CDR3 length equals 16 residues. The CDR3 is CASSPPGLAGSYEQYF. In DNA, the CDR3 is TGTGCCAGCAGCCCTCCTGGACTAGCGGGGTCCTACGAGCAGTACTTC.

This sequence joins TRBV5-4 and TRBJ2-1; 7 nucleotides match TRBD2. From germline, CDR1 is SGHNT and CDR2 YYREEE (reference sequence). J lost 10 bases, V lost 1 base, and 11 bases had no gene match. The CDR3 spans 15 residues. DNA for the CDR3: TGTGCCAGCAGCTTGCGGCTAGCGGCCCTCGAGGAGCAGTTCTTC. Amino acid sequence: CASSLRLAALEEQFF. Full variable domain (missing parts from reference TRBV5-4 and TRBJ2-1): ETGVTQSPTHLIKTRGQQVTLRCSSQSGHNTVSWYQQALGQGPQFIFQYYREEENGRGNFPPRFSGLQFPNYSSELNVNALELDDSALYLCASSLRLAALEEQFFGPGTRLTVL.

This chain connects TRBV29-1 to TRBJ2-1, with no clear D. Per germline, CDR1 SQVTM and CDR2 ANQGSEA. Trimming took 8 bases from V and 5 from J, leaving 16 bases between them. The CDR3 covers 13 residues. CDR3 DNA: TGCAGCATCAAACCCCTCTACAACAATGAGCAGTTCTTC. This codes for CSIKPLYNNEQFF.

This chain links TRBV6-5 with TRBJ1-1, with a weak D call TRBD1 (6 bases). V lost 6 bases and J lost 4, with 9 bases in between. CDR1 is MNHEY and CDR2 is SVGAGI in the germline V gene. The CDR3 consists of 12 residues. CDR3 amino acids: CASRDSTTEAFF. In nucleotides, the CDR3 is TGTGCCAGCAGGGACAGTACCACTGAAGCTTTCTTT.

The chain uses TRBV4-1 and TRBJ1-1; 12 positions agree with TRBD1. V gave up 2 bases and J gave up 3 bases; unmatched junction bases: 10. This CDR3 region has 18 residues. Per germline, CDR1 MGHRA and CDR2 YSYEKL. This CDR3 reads CASSQTGTGGSGDTEAFF. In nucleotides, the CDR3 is TGCGCCAGCAGCCAAACCGGGACAGGGGGCTCGGGGGACACTGAAGCTTTCTTT.

CDR3 in amino acids: CASSRHTQYF. The CDR3 bases are TGTGCCAGCTCACGGCATACGCAGTATTTT. The chain carries TRBV18 and TRBJ2-3, with D hard to call. CDR3 size: 10 residues. V lost 4 bases, J lost 7 bases, and 3 bases lay in between. Germline V lookup: CDR1 KGHSH, CDR2 LQKENI.

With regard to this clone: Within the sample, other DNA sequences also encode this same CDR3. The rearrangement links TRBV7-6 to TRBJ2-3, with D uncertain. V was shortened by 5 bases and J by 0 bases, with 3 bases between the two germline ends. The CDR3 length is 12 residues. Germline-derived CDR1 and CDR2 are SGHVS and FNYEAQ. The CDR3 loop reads CASSLSTDTQYF. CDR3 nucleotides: TGTGCCAGCAGCCTAAGCACAGATACGCAGTATTTT. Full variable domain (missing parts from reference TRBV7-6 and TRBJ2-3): GAGVSQSPRYKVTKRGQDVALRCDPISGHVSLYWYRQALGQGPEFLTYFNYEAQQDKSGLPNDRFSAERPEGSISTLTIQRTEQRDSAMYRCASSLSTDTQYFGPGTRLTVL.

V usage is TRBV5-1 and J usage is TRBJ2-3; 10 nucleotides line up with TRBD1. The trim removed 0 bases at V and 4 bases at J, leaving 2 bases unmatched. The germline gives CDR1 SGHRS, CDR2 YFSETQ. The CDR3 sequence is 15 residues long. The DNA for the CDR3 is TGCGCCAGCAGCTTGGCGACAGGGGGCGCAGATACGCAGTATTTT. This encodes CASSLATGGADTQYF.

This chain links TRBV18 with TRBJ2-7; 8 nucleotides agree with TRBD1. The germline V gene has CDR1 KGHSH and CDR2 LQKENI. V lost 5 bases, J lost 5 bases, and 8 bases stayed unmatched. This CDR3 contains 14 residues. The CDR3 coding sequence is TGTGCCAGCTCATCGGTGGTCAGGGGGCACGAGCAGTACTTC. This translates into CASSSVVRGHEQYF.

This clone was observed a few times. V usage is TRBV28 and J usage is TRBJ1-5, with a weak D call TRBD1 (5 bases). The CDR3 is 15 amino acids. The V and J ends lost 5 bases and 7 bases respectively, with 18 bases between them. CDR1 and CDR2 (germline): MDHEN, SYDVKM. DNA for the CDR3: TGTGCCAGCAGTCCCACCCCAGGGTTTGGACAGCCCCAGCATTTT. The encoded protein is CASSPTPGFGQPQHF.

The CDR3 is CASSLGPAGGSEQFF. DNA of the CDR3: TGCGCCAGCAGCTTGGGGCCAGCGGGAGGGAGTGAGCAGTTCTTC. The chain couples TRBV5-1 to TRBJ2-1, with 10 bases matching TRBD2. Germline CDR1 reads SGHRS; CDR2 reads YFSETQ. This CDR3 region has 15 residues. V shed 0 bases, J shed 9 bases, and the junction held 6 bases outside the gene matches.

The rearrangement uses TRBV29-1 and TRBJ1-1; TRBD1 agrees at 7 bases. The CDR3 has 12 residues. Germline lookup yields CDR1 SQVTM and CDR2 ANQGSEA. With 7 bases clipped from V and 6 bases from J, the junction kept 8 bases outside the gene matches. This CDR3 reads CSASAQGAEAFF. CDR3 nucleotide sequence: TGCAGCGCCTCGGCTCAGGGGGCTGAAGCTTTCTTT.

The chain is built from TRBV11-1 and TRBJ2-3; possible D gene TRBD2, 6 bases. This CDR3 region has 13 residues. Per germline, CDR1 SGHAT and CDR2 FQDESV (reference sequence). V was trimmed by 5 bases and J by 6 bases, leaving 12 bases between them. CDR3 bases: TGTGCCAGCAGCCCCGGGACTCTGGATACGCAGTATTTT. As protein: CASSPGTLDTQYF.

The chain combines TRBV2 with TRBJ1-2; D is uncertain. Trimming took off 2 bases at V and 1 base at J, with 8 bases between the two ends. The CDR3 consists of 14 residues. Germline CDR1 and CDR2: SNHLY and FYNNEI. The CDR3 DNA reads TGTGCCAGCAGTGAATCGTCGGTTAACTATGGCTACACCTTC. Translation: CASSESSVNYGYTF.

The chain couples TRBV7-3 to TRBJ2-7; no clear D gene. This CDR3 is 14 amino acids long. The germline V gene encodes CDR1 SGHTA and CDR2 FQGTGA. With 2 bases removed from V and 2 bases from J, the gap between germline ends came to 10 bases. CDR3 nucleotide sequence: TGTGCCAGCAGCTTAGCCCAGCTAACCTACGAGCAGTACTTC. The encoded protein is CASSLAQLTYEQYF.

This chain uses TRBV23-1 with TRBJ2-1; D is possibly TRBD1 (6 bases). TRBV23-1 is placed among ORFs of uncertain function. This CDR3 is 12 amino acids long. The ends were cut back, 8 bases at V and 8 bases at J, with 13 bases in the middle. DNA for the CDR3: TGCGCCAGCGGGCAGGGGCCCGATGAGCAGTTCTTC. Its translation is CASGQGPDEQFF.

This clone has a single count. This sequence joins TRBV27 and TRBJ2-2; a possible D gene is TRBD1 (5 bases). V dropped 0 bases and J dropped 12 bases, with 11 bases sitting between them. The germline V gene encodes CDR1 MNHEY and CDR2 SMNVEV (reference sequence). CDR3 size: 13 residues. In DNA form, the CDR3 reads TGTGCCAGCAGTTTATCACGCAGGGAAAAGCTGTTTTTT. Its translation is CASSLSRREKLFF.

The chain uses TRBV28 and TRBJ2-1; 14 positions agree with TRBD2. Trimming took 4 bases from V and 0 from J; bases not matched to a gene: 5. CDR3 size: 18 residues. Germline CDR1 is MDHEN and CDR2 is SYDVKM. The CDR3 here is CASSSGLAGAASYNEQFF. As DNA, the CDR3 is TGTGCCAGCAGTTCGGGACTAGCGGGAGCTGCCTCCTACAATGAGCAGTTCTTC. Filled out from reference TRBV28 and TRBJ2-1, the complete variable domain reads DVKVTQSSRYLVKRTGEKVFLECVQDMDHENMFWYRQDPGLGLRLIYFSYDVKMKEKGDIPEGYSVSREKKERFSLILESASTNQTSMYLCASSSGLAGAASYNEQFFGPGTRLTVL.